This T cell receptor (beta chain) is from a study of breast tumors, draining lymph nodes, adjacent tissues. Study-wide results and limits: Tumor repertoires ranked between lymph nodes and nontumor tissue in diversity, with V and J gene preferences. Tumor and nontumor repertoires were significantly more similar in luminal-like than in basal-like breast cancer.

In TCRdb, the multiplex PCR reads were re-called with MiXCR into one record per CDR3 protein. The repertoire holds under 150,000 distinct CDR3 sequences, with roughly 21% as singletons. This clonotype occurred many times. The antigen remains undetermined. The lymph nodes were axillary draining lymph nodes from breast cancer patients. The sequence was collected from a female donor with breast cancer. Some clones in this sample may be carry-over from other donors' samples. Sequenced material: axillary lymph node tissue.

CDR3 amino acids: CSAHLGITDTQYF. The CDR3 nucleotides read TGCAGTGCTCACCTAGGGATCACAGATACGCAGTATTTT. This chain links TRBV20-1 with TRBJ2-3; D call uncertain. V lost 5 bases and J 2 bases, leaving 11 bases between the germline ends. The CDR3 loop spans 13 amino acids. The germline gives CDR1 DFQATT, CDR2 SNEGSKA (reference sequence).